Each of the 20 T cell receptor beta chains below was sequenced from the same sample in a study of shared clonotypes between healthy human individuals. Profiling relied on immunoSEQ multiplex PCR, and the TCRdb table lists in-frame clones only, not all of them. Of about 1.1 million clones detected, roughly 77% appear once; the ten largest clones hold 0.89%. Material for sequencing was memory CD4+ T cells from PBMCs. Documented subset: CD45RA-negative fraction. These receptors were collected from a man between 18 and 35 years old in good health. Some clones in this sample may be carry-over from other donors' samples.

The chain employs TRBV5-1 and TRBJ1-2; no clear D gene. The V and J ends lost 0 bases and 0 bases respectively, with 9 bases between them. Germline V CDR1 and CDR2: SGHRS, YFSETQ. This CDR3 comprises 15 residues. This CDR3 is CASSLGLSPNYGYTF. CDR3 nucleotides: TGCGCCAGCAGCTTGGGGCTTTCCCCTAACTATGGCTACACCTTC.

The CDR3: CASSRTSGSQETQYF. The DNA of the CDR3 is TGTGCCAGCAGCCGGACTAGCGGGAGTCAAGAGACCCAGTACTTC. The chain uses TRBV5-4 and TRBJ2-5; TRBD2 matches 13 bases. CDR1 and CDR2 from the germline V gene are SGHNT and YYREEE (reference sequence). The V gene end was trimmed by 4 bases and the J gene end by 2 bases; junction bases not matched to a gene: 2. The CDR3 covers 15 residues.

This clone was detected a few times. The V and J genes are TRBV9 and TRBJ1-5; perhaps TRBD1 as D (6 bases). The CDR3 length is 13 residues. V lost 4 bases and J 8 bases, leaving 13 bases between the germline ends. Per germline, CDR1 SGDLS and CDR2 YYNGEE. This CDR3 is CASSRDGGEPQHF. In DNA form, the CDR3 reads TGTGCCAGCAGCAGGGACGGGGGCGAGCCCCAGCATTTT.

The chain is built from TRBV7-8 and TRBJ1-2, with D possibly being TRBD1 (5 bases). V was pared by 0 bases and J by 3 bases, with 8 bases between. Looked up from germline, CDR1 is SGHVS and CDR2 is FQNEAQ. The CDR3 totals 14 residues. The CDR3 DNA reads TGTGCCAGCAGCTTAGCGGGGCCAGACTATGGCTACACCTTC. As protein: CASSLAGPDYGYTF.

The chain is built from TRBV19 and TRBJ1-2; D perhaps matches TRBD1 (5 bases). V shed 5 bases and J shed 3 bases, with 10 bases lying between them. The CDR3 length is 13 residues. Germline CDR1 is LNHDA and CDR2 is SQIVND (reference sequence). The CDR3 is CASSDRGHYGYTF. CDR3 coding DNA: TGTGCCAGTAGTGATAGGGGACACTATGGCTACACCTTC.

Concerning this clone: A much bigger clone sits one base away, suggesting this may be a read error. Other DNA sequences of this sample code for an identical CDR3. The CDR3 reads CASSSRDRGHEQYF. In nucleotides, the CDR3 is TGTGCCAGCAGTTCCCGGGACAGGGGCCACGAGCAGTACTTC. This sequence joins TRBV6-6 and TRBJ2-7, with 10 bases fitting TRBD1. Looked up from germline, CDR1 is MNHNY and CDR2 is SVGAGI (reference sequence). The V and J ends lost 4 bases and 5 bases, in that order; junction bases with no gene match: 5. CDR3 length equals 14 residues.

This rearrangement joins TRBV5-1 to TRBJ2-1; D remains unclear. CDR1 is SGHRS and CDR2 is YFSETQ in the germline V gene. The CDR3 totals 17 residues. V lost 1 base and J 9 bases, leaving 23 bases between the germline ends. CDR3 sequence: CASSLTGGRLSITEQFF. CDR3 DNA: TGCGCCAGCAGCTTGACGGGTGGAAGGTTAAGTATTACTGAGCAGTTCTTC.

The chain uses TRBV5-1 and TRBJ1-2, with unresolved D. From germline, CDR1 is SGHRS and CDR2 YFSETQ. The CDR3 sequence is 13 residues long. V was clipped by 1 base and J by 3 bases, with 7 bases between them. The DNA of the CDR3 is TGCGCCAGCAGCTTGAACAGTGACTATGGCTACACCTTC. Translation: CASSLNSDYGYTF. The complete variable domain, with remaining parts taken from reference TRBV5-1 and TRBJ1-2, reads KAGVTQTPRYLIKTRGQQVTLSCSPISGHRSVSWYQQTPGQGLQFLFEYFSETQRNKGNFPGRFSGRQFSNSRSEMNVSTLELGDSALYLCASSLNSDYGYTFGSGTRLTVV.

CDR3 DNA: TGTGCCAGCAGCTCCCCTCGGGGCCCGAACACCGGGGAGCTGTTTTTT. Protein sequence: CASSSPRGPNTGELFF. The J gene is TRBJ2-2, the V gene TRBV13; tentatively, D is TRBD1 or TRBD2 (5 bases each). This CDR3 region has 16 residues. Trimming pared 4 bases from V and 0 bases from J, leaving 12 bases between. Germline V gives CDR1 PRHDT, CDR2 FYEKMQ (reference sequence).

This clone came up many times. The CDR3: CASSLEGAGAYNEQFF. The DNA for the CDR3 is TGCGCCAGCAGCTTGGAGGGAGCGGGAGCGTACAATGAGCAGTTCTTC. The chain combines TRBV5-1 with TRBJ2-1; TRBD2 matches at 8 bases. From germline, CDR1 is SGHRS and CDR2 YFSETQ. J lost 4 bases, V lost 0 bases, and 6 bases had no gene match. The length of the CDR3 is 16 residues.

This clone turned up a few times. In DNA, the CDR3 is TGTGCCAGCAGCCGGGACCGCTATAGCACAGATACGCAGTATTTT. It translates to CASSRDRYSTDTQYF. V gene TRBV7-3 combines with J gene TRBJ2-3; the D call may be TRBD1 or TRBD2 (5 bases each). CDR1 and CDR2 (germline): SGHTA, FQGTGA. Trimming stripped 5 bases from V and 0 bases from J, with 12 bases between. The CDR3 spans 15 residues.

For this clone: The same CDR3 can be traced to other DNA sequences in this sample. The rearrangement joins TRBV28 to TRBJ1-5; D uncertain. Germline V gene lookup returns CDR1 MDHEN and CDR2 SYDVKM. CDR3 length equals 12 residues. V was clipped by 2 bases and J by 2 bases, with 1 base between them. The CDR3 is CASSLGNQPQHF. DNA for the CDR3: TGTGCCAGCAGTTTAGGCAATCAGCCCCAGCATTTT.

The gene calls are TRBV28 and TRBJ1-5, with no clear D. The V end lost 3 bases, the J end lost 5 bases, and 11 bases lay between the germline ends. This CDR3 is built from 14 residues. Germline lookup yields CDR1 MDHEN and CDR2 SYDVKM. The DNA for the CDR3 is TGTGCCAGCAGTTTGCCTACAGCCGATCAGCCCCAGCATTTT. Amino acid sequence: CASSLPTADQPQHF.

This chain links TRBV15 with TRBJ2-2; D not certain. Germline V lookup: CDR1 LNHNV, CDR2 YYDKDF (reference sequence). The CDR3 is made up of 15 amino acids. The V end lost 5 bases, the J end lost 1 base, and 11 bases lay between the germline ends. CDR3 sequence (DNA): TGTGCCACCAGCCCCCGGACGGGGAACACCGGGGAGCTGTTTTTT. Encoded protein: CATSPRTGNTGELFF.

The chain carries TRBV5-1 and TRBJ2-5; D is undetermined. CDR1 is SGHRS and CDR2 is YFSETQ in the germline V gene. The CDR3 spans 15 residues. V gave up 0 bases and J gave up 2 bases, with 11 bases separating them. CDR3 region: CASSLDSRIQETQYF. The CDR3 nucleotides are TGCGCCAGCAGCTTGGACTCTCGAATTCAAGAGACCCAGTACTTC. The whole variable domain, filled in from reference TRBV5-1 and TRBJ2-5, reads KAGVTQTPRYLIKTRGQQVTLSCSPISGHRSVSWYQQTPGQGLQFLFEYFSETQRNKGNFPGRFSGRQFSNSRSEMNVSTLELGDSALYLCASSLDSRIQETQYFGPGTRLLVL.

The chain carries TRBV28 and TRBJ1-1; D uncertain. Trimming cost V 4 bases and J 6 bases, with 6 bases left between them. The CDR3 is 11 residues long. In germline, CDR1 is MDHEN, CDR2 SYDVKM. CDR3 protein: CASSSWPEAFF. The CDR3 coding sequence is TGTGCCAGCAGTTCCTGGCCTGAAGCTTTCTTT.

The chain recombines TRBV5-5 with TRBJ2-7; either TRBD1 or TRBD2 may fit D (5 bases each). The CDR3 length is 17 residues. The germline V and J ends were trimmed by 0 bases and 2 bases, with 18 bases remaining between them. Germline assignment: CDR1 SGHKS and CDR2 YYEKEE (reference sequence). The CDR3 loop is CASSLVRAGGDPYEQYF. The CDR3 DNA is TGTGCCAGCAGCTTGGTCAGGGCAGGTGGGGACCCCTACGAGCAGTACTTC.

The gene calls are TRBV5-1 and TRBJ2-3, with unresolved D. Germline values: CDR1 SGHRS, CDR2 YFSETQ. The V end lost 5 bases, the J end lost 1 base, and 11 bases lay between the germline ends. CDR3 length equals 14 residues. The CDR3 here is CASSPVSRTDTQYF. The CDR3 nucleotides are TGCGCCAGCAGTCCGGTCTCGCGCACAGATACGCAGTATTTT.

The chain couples TRBV28 to TRBJ1-6, with D perhaps TRBD1 (5 bases). The CDR3 is 18 amino acids. The germline V and J ends were trimmed by 5 bases and 6 bases, with 23 bases remaining between them. The germline gives CDR1 MDHEN, CDR2 SYDVKM. The CDR3 DNA follows: TGTGCCAGCAGTCCGTTGAACAGAGGGGCACTCCTTAATTCACCCCTCCACTTT. Translating gives CASSPLNRGALLNSPLHF.

The chain carries TRBV29-1 and TRBJ2-3; D is possibly TRBD2 (6 bases). The germline gives CDR1 SQVTM, CDR2 ANQGSEA. CDR3 length: 13 amino acids. Trimming shortened V by 7 bases and J by 1 base, and 12 bases separated the two germline ends. In nucleotides, the CDR3 is TGCAGCGGGGGACTGCACCGCACAGATACGCAGTATTTT. It is translated as CSGGLHRTDTQYF.